The rows below give T cell receptor beta chains drawn from one sample of a study of cytomegalovirus exposure and HLA in healthy donors. Only in-frame clones appear in the TCRdb table, and some are missing; sequencing was by immunoSEQ multiplex PCR. The data hold more than 95,000 clones, with roughly 85% observed a single time. The material sequenced was PBMCs. These receptors all stem from a man in his 60s in good health and CMV-seropositive. Each CDR3 is given with its conserved first and last residue. The D gene is left open where the match is weak. Expanded clones get a size class; other rows say once, few or many, or leave the size out.

d_call	v_call	j_call	clone_size	cdr3_nt	cdr3_aa
NA	TRBV19	TRBJ2-1	NA	TGTGCCAGTAGTATAGACGGGGGTTACAATGAGCAGTTCTTC	CASSIDGGYNEQFF
NA	TRBV11-3	TRBJ2-1	NA	TGTGCCAGCAGCTTAGGTGGGGGGGGCTTGAATGAGCAGTTCTTC	CASSLGGGGLNEQFF
NA	TRBV19	TRBJ2-5	NA	TGTGCCAGTAGTATATGGAGTGGGGAGACCCAGTACTTC	CASSIWSGETQYF
NA	TRBV7-9	TRBJ2-1	NA	TGTGCCAGCAGCTTACCTTCCAGGGCACTCATGAATGAGCAGTTCTTC	CASSLPSRALMNEQFF
TRBD1	TRBV10-3	TRBJ1-1	NA	TGTGCCATCAGTGGTACAGGGGGTGTAACTGAAGCTTTCTTT	CAISGTGGVTEAFF
TRBD1	TRBV18	TRBJ1-1	NA	TGTGCCAGCTCACCACCGGGGGACAGGGAAGCTTTCTTT	CASSPPGDREAFF
TRBD1	TRBV28	TRBJ2-5	NA	TGTGCCAGCAGTTCCCGGACAGGGGGCACACAAGAGACCCAGTACTTC	CASSSRTGGTQETQYF
NA	TRBV12-2	TRBJ2-2	few	TGTGCAAGTCGCTTAGAGACAGGGAGGAACACCGGGGAGCTGTTTTTT	CASRLETGRNTGELFF
NA	TRBV2	TRBJ2-5	NA	TGTGCCAGCAGTGAGGTCCAGCAAGAGACCCAGTACTTC	CASSEVQQETQYF
TRBD1	TRBV25-1	TRBJ1-1	NA	TGTGCCAGCAGCCCCAAGGGGACAGTTGAAGCTTTCTTT	CASSPKGTVEAFF
NA	TRBV18	TRBJ1-6	NA	TGTGCCAGCTCACCCCTACAGGGATCTGATTCACCCCTCCACTTT	CASSPLQGSDSPLHF
TRBD1	TRBV5-1	TRBJ1-1	once	TGCGCCAGCAGCCCACGACGGTCCTTAGGGGAAGGGGGCGGCACTGAAGCTTTCTTT	CASSPRRSLGEGGGTEAFF
NA	TRBV4-1	TRBJ1-1	NA	TGCGCCAGCAGCCAAGAGTCATGGGGCCGCGAAGCTTTCTTT	CASSQESWGREAFF
TRBD2	TRBV4-1	TRBJ2-5	few	TGCGCCAGCAGCCAAGGGGGGACTAGCGGGGCTCAAGAGACCCAGTACTTC	CASSQGGTSGAQETQYF